Below are 11 T cell receptor beta chains sequenced from a single sample in a study of tumor-infiltrating lymphocytes in primary liver carcinoma. Unsorted whole blood yielded blood RNA, and germline DNA was extracted as well. Reverse transcription of 500 ng total RNA with a constant-region primer produced TCR beta cDNA. Libraries covering TCR beta were generated through three nested multiplex PCR rounds (using a slightly modified ARM-PCR). With TRBV1-TRBV30 forward primers and a C-beta reverse primer, the first two PCR rounds were run for approximately 10 cycles each. TCRdb processed the multiplex PCR reads anew with MiXCR; each CDR3 protein has one entry. This table has 330,000 or so distinct CDR3 sequences, less than 70% appearing once. The source material was peripheral blood. Every receptor here comes from a man aged 40-50 years with primary liver carcinoma and hepatitis B virus infection.

Worth noting for this clonotype: A much larger clone lies one base from this, so it may be a read error. DNA for the CDR3: TGTGCCAGCAGACTTCCGGGGGGGGAAAACATTCAGTGCTTC. Translating it yields CASRLPGGENIQCF. The rearrangement links TRBV6-6 to TRBJ2-4; the match to TRBD2 covers 8 bases. The germline CDR1 and CDR2 sequences are MNHNY and SVGAGI (reference sequence). The CDR3 sequence is 14 residues long.

Of note for this clonotype: A much larger clone differs by one base, so this may be a read error. This likely comes from a read error, as the CDR3 has no conserved phenylalanine or tryptophan at its end. This chain connects TRBV4-2 to TRBJ2-7, with 10 bases matching TRBD2. CDR1 LGHNA and CDR2 YNFKEQ come from the germline V gene. Trimming at V came to 0 bases and at J to 1 base, leaving 0 bases not matched to a gene. The CDR3 consists of 15 residues. CDR3 sequence: CASSQETSGSYEQYL. CDR3 nucleotides: TGTGCCAGCAGCCAAGAGACTAGCGGGTCCTACGAGCAGTACCTC.

This clonotype has more than one count but fewer than ten. This rearrangement joins TRBV5-4 to TRBJ2-1, with 8 positions matching TRBD2. CDR3 size: 16 residues. Germline V lookup: CDR1 SGHNT, CDR2 YYREEE (reference sequence). Unmatched junction bases numbered 7, after V lost 3 bases and J lost 2 bases. The CDR3 region is CASSSALAGAYNEQFF. CDR3 in DNA: TGTGCCAGCAGCTCCGCGCTAGCGGGTGCCTACAATGAGCAGTTCTTC.

This clonotype was seen once. Germline and junction disagree at one end, which may indicate a read error. The chain links TRBV10-2 to TRBJ2-1; 10 bases agree with TRBD2. The CDR3 runs 14 residues. CDR1 and CDR2 from the germline V gene are WSHSY and SAAADI. The CDR3 DNA reads as TGCGTCAGCAGAAAGACTAGCGGGTACAATGAGCAGTTCTTC. Its protein is CVSRKTSGYNEQFF.

On this clonotype: A much larger clone lies a single base off, so this may be a read error. CDR3 DNA: TGCGCCAGCAGTGAGTCGGAGCCCCCTCGGGACAGTGAGCAGTTCTTC. Translation gives CASSESEPPRDSEQFF. V and J are TRBV10-1 and TRBJ2-1, with 7 bases fitting TRBD1. This CDR3 has 16 amino acids. Germline trimming cut 0 bases from V and 9 bases from J; bases unmatched to any gene: 11. Looked up from germline, CDR1 is WNHNN and CDR2 is SYGVQD (reference sequence).

For this clonotype: A read error may produce the germline difference seen at one junction end. CDR3 coding DNA: TGTGCCAGCACCCTGGGACAGGGCCCCTACGACCAGTACTTC. Translating gives CASTLGQGPYDQYF. This sequence joins TRBV4-2 and TRBJ2-7; the match to TRBD1 covers 9 bases. The CDR3 length is 14 residues. Germline-derived CDR1 and CDR2 are LGHNA and YNFKEQ.

This clonotype was recorded many times. This sequence joins TRBV6-1 and TRBJ1-1; tentative D call: TRBD1 (5 bases). From germline, CDR1 is MNHNS and CDR2 SASEGT. V was cut by 10 bases and J by 4 bases, with 13 bases left in between. The CDR3 length is 12 residues. The CDR3 region is CATSRGGTEAFF. The CDR3 bases are TGTGCCACGTCGAGGGGAGGCACTGAAGCTTTCTTT.

In the case of this clonotype: At one boundary the junction diverges from the germline segment, which might be a read error. This chain connects TRBV29-1 to TRBJ1-4; tentative D call: TRBD1 (5 bases). The CDR3 runs to 13 residues. The germline V gene has CDR1 SQVTM and CDR2 ANQGSEA. The CDR3 reads CSVRGESGEKPFF. Here the CDR3 DNA reads TGCAGCGTGAGGGGAGAGTCGGGTGAAAAACCGTTTTTT. Supplemented by reference TRBV29-1 and TRBJ1-4, the full variable domain reads SAVISQKPSRDICQRGTSLTIQCQVDSQVTMMFWYRQQPGQSLTLIATANQGSEATYESGFVIDKFPISRPNLTFSTLTVSNMSPEDSSIYLCSVRGESGEKPFFGSGTQLSVL.

V and J are TRBV6-5 and TRBJ2-5; D ambiguous. The germline V gene has CDR1 MNHEY and CDR2 SVGAGI. The CDR3 spans 14 residues. V lost 3 bases and J 5 bases, leaving 13 bases between the germline ends. The CDR3 nucleotides are TGTGCCAGCAGTTATTCGCTAGTAGGGGAGACCCAGTACTTC. It encodes CASSYSLVGETQYF.

The chain links TRBV28 to TRBJ2-7; D may be TRBD1 or TRBD2 (6 bases each). Germline assignment: CDR1 MDHEN and CDR2 SYDVKM. The ends were cut back, 11 bases at V and 6 bases at J, with 14 bases in the middle. The CDR3 consists of 11 residues. CDR3 amino acids: CALRGAPEQYF. CDR3 sequence (DNA): TGTGCCTTGAGGGGGGCACCCGAGCAGTACTTC.

For this clonotype: A much more abundant neighbour one base away suggests this may be a read error. V and J are TRBV6-5 and TRBJ1-3; no clear D gene. Germline V gene lookup returns CDR1 MNHEY and CDR2 SVGAGI. CDR3 length: 16 amino acids. The CDR3 region has the DNA TGTGCCAGCAGTTACTCGGCCTTCTTCTCTGGAAACACCTTATATTTT. This gives the protein CASSYSAFFSGNTLYF.